This T cell receptor (beta chain) was recorded in a study of control samples from healthy donors and cancer patients. Repertoires were generated with immunoSEQ multiplex PCR, while TCRdb's copy carries only in-frame clones and drops some. The sample consists of about 130,000 clones, roughly 90% of them appearing once. V lost 4 bases and J lost 4; bases outside the gene matches: 1. Germline CDR1 SGHRS, CDR2 YFSETQ. The CDR3 covers 13 residues. The V and J genes are TRBV5-1 and TRBJ2-5; 10 bases match TRBD1. The clonotype was recovered from a woman aged 45-60 years in good health. Sequenced input: blood. The DNA of the CDR3 is TGCGCCAGCAGCGGACAGGGGGGAGAGACCCAGTACTTC. Amino acid sequence: CASSGQGGETQYF.